These T cell receptor beta chains were read from a single sample in a study of T-cell reconstitution after alpha-beta-depleted transplantation in children. TCRdb used MiXCR to reprocess the PCR reads, holding one entry per CDR3 protein. The repertoire includes approximately 800,000 distinct CDR3 sequences, around 17% of them detected once, and around 5.3% sits in the top ten. Sequencing used PBMCs, mostly from graft donor cells, obtained 360 days after TCRalphabeta/CD19-depleted stem cell transplant. All receptors come from a male patient under 18 who had a stem cell transplant for acute lymphoblastic leukemia, so the T cells may come from the graft donor. Each CDR3 is given with its conserved first and last residue. The order of the fields is V gene, clone size, J gene, CDR3 protein. Not all rows give a size; the values are once, few, many and, for expanded clones, a class.

v_gene: TRBV4-2
abundance: few
j_gene: TRBJ2-7
CDR3aa: CASSARGVSYEQYF

v_gene: TRBV5-4
abundance: few
j_gene: TRBJ2-2
CDR3aa: CASSVLAGGTGELFF

v_gene: TRBV12-3/TRBV12-4
abundance: NA
j_gene: TRBJ1-5
CDR3aa: CASSVGRQPQHF

v_gene: TRBV10-1
abundance: NA
j_gene: TRBJ2-7
CDR3aa: CASTRDRDDEQYF

v_gene: TRBV4-1
abundance: NA
j_gene: TRBJ2-1
CDR3aa: CASSQVVGGGGWSSYNEQFF

v_gene: TRBV12-3/TRBV12-4
abundance: many
j_gene: TRBJ2-7
CDR3aa: CASSVTLGEQYF

v_gene: TRBV7-9
abundance: NA
j_gene: TRBJ2-1
CDR3aa: CASSSHLSGRAGDEQFF

v_gene: TRBV7-2
abundance: NA
j_gene: TRBJ2-1
CDR3aa: CASSLEFLREGSEQFF

v_gene: TRBV12-3/TRBV12-4
abundance: NA
j_gene: TRBJ2-5
CDR3aa: CASSRPNQETQYF

v_gene: TRBV7-9
abundance: NA
j_gene: TRBJ2-7
CDR3aa: CASSFERGPGDEQYF

v_gene: TRBV10-3
abundance: few
j_gene: TRBJ1-1
CDR3aa: CAISVNANTEAFF

v_gene: TRBV7-2
abundance: NA
j_gene: TRBJ1-5
CDR3aa: CASSPTYYQPQHF

v_gene: TRBV25-1
abundance: few
j_gene: TRBJ2-1
CDR3aa: CASSEYMGGSYNEQFF

v_gene: TRBV27
abundance: many
j_gene: TRBJ2-1
CDR3aa: CASSSLSGTYNEQFF

v_gene: TRBV4-2
abundance: few
j_gene: TRBJ1-2
CDR3aa: CASSRGEFLDGYTF

v_gene: TRBV6-5
abundance: NA
j_gene: TRBJ2-5
CDR3aa: CASSYWGLARGETQYF

v_gene: TRBV4-1
abundance: NA
j_gene: TRBJ2-7
CDR3aa: CASSQVGQGWTYEQYF

v_gene: TRBV27
abundance: NA
j_gene: TRBJ2-5
CDR3aa: CASRRDGPRETQYF

v_gene: TRBV5-4
abundance: NA
j_gene: TRBJ2-5
CDR3aa: CASSLRRGTQETQYF

v_gene: TRBV20-1
abundance: NA
j_gene: TRBJ2-3
CDR3aa: CSARDLARTYTQYF

v_gene: TRBV24-1
abundance: few
j_gene: TRBJ2-1
CDR3aa: CATSDMASSLNEQFF

v_gene: TRBV12-3/TRBV12-4
abundance: few
j_gene: TRBJ2-1
CDR3aa: CASSPQGPDYNEQFF

v_gene: TRBV12-3/TRBV12-4
abundance: many
j_gene: TRBJ1-2
CDR3aa: CASSLGTGLHGYTF

v_gene: TRBV5-1
abundance: few
j_gene: TRBJ2-7
CDR3aa: CASSFSSLYEQYF

v_gene: TRBV5-1
abundance: NA
j_gene: TRBJ2-2
CDR3aa: CASSLPQDGELFF

v_gene: TRBV11-2
abundance: few
j_gene: TRBJ2-5
CDR3aa: CASSAGTSGRWVETQYF

v_gene: TRBV20-1
abundance: NA
j_gene: TRBJ2-3
CDR3aa: CSARVRGLAGADTQYF